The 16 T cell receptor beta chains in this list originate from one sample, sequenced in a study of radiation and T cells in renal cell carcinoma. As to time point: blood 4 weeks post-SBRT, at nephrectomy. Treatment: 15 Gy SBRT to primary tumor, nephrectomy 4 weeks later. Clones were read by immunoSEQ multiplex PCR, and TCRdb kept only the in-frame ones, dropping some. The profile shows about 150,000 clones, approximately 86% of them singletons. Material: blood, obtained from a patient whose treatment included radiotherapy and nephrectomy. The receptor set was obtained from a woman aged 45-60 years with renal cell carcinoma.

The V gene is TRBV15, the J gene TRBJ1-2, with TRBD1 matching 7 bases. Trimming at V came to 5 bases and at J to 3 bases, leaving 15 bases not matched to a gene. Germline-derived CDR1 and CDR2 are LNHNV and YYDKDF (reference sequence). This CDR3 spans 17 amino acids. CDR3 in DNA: TGTGCCACCAGCTCTGAACCGGGACAGAGATCCCACTATGGCTACACCTTC. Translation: CATSSEPGQRSHYGYTF.

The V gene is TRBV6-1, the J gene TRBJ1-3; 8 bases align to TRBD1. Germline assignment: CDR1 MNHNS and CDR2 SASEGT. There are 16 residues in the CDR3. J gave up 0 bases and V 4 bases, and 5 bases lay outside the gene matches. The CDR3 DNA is TGTGCCAGCAGTGCGGACAGGGCCCACTCTGGAAACACCATATATTTT. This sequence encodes CASSADRAHSGNTIYF.

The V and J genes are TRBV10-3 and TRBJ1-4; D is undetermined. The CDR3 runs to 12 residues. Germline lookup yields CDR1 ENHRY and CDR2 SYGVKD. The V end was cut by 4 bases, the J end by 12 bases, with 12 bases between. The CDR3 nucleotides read TGTGCCATCAGTGGTGACACGGCGGAACTGTTTTTT. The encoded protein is CAISGDTAELFF.

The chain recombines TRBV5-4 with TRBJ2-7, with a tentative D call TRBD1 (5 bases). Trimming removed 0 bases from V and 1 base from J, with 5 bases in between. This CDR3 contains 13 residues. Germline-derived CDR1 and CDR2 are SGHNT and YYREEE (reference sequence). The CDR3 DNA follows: TGTGCCAGCAGCTTGGGACAGTCCTACGAGCAGTACTTC. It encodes CASSLGQSYEQYF. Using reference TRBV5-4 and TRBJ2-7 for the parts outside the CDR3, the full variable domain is ETGVTQSPTHLIKTRGQQVTLRCSSQSGHNTVSWYQQALGQGPQFIFQYYREEENGRGNFPPRFSGLQFPNYSSELNVNALELDDSALYLCASSLGQSYEQYFGPGTRLTVT.

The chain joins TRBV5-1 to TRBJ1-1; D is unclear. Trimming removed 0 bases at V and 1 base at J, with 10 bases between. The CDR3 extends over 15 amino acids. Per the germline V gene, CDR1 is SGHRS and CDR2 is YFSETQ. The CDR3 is CASSLVTFGNTEAFF. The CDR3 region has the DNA TGCGCCAGCAGCTTGGTTACTTTCGGGAACACTGAAGCTTTCTTT.

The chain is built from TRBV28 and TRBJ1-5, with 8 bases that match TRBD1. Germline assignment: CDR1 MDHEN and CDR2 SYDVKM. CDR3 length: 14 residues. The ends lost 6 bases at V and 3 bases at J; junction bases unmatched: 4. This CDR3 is CASRRTGPNQPQHF. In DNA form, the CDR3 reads TGTGCCAGCAGAAGGACAGGGCCCAATCAGCCCCAGCATTTT.

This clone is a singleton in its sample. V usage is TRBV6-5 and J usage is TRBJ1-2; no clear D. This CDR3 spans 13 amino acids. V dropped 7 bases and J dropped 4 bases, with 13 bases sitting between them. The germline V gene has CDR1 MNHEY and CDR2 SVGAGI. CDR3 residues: CASKKGSLYGYTF. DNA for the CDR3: TGTGCCAGCAAAAAGGGCTCACTCTATGGCTACACCTTC.

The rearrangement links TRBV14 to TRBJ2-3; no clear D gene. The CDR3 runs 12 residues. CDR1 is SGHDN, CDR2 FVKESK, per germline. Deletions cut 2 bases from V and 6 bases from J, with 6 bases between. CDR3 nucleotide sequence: TGTGCCAGCAGCCAATCGAGGGATACGCAGTATTTT. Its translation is CASSQSRDTQYF. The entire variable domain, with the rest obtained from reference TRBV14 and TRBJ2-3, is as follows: EAGVTQFPSHSVIEKGQTVTLRCDPISGHDNLYWYRRVMGKEIKFLLHFVKESKQDESGMPNNRFLAERTGGTYSTLKVQPAELEDSGVYFCASSQSRDTQYFGPGTRLTVL.

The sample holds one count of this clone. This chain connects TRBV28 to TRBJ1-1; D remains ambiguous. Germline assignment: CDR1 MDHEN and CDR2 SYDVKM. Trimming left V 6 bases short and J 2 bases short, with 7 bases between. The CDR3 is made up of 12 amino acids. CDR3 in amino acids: CASRVENTEAFF. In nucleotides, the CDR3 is TGTGCCAGCAGAGTAGAAAACACTGAAGCTTTCTTT.

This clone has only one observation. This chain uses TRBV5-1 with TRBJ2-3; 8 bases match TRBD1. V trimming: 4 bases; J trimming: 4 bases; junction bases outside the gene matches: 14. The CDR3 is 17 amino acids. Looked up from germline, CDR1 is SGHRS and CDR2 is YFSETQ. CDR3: CASSVGQGALVADTQYF. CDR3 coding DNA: TGCGCCAGCAGCGTTGGGCAGGGGGCTTTGGTGGCAGATACGCAGTATTTT.

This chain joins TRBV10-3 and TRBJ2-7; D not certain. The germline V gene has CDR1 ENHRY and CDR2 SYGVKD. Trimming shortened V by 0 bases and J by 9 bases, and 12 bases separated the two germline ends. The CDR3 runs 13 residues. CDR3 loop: CAISESTGRRQYF. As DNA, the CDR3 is TGTGCCATCAGTGAGTCGACGGGTAGACGGCAGTACTTC.

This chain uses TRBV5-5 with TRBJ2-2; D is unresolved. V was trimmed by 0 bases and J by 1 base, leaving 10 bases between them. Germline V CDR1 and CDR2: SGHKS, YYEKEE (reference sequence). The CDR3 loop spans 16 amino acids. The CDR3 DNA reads TGTGCCAGCAGCTTGGGTGGACGGAGGAACACCGGGGAGCTGTTTTTT. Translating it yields CASSLGGRRNTGELFF.

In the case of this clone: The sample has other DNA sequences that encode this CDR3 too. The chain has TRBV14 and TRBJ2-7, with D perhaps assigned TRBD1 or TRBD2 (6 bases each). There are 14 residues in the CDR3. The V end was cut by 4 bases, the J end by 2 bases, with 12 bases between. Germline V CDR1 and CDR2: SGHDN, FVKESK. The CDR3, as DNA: TGTGCCAGCAGCCCCCAAGGGGGGCCCTACGAGCAGTACTTC. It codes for CASSPQGGPYEQYF.

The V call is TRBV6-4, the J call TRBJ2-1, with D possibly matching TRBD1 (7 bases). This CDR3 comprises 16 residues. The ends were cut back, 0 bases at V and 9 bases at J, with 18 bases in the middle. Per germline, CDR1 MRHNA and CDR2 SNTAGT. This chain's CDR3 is CASSDSPGGGFGEQFF. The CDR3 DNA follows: TGTGCCAGCAGTGACTCCCCAGGAGGGGGCTTTGGTGAGCAGTTCTTC.

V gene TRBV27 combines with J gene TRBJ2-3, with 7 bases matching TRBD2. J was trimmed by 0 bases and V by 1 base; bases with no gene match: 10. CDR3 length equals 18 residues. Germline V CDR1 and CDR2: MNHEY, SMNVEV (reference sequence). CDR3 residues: CASSLLWAGATSTDTQYF. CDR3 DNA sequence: TGTGCCAGCAGTTTATTGTGGGCGGGAGCCACCAGCACAGATACGCAGTATTTT.

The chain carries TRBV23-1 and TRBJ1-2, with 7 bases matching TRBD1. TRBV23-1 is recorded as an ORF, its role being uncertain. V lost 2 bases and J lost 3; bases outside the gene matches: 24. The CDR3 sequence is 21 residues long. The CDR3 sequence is CASSQTTGRMVISTGDYGYTF. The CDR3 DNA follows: TGCGCCAGCAGTCAAACGACAGGGCGGATGGTGATCAGTACAGGAGACTATGGCTACACCTTC.